The rows below give T cell receptor beta chains drawn from one sample of a study of PD-1 blockade in classical Hodgkin lymphoma. Profiling relied on immunoSEQ multiplex PCR, and the TCRdb table lists in-frame clones only, not all of them. This table has about 110,000 clones, roughly nine tenths appearing once. The starting material was peripheral blood mononuclear cells (PBMCs), obtained before the second cycle of nivolumab. These receptors came from a human donor with classical Hodgkin lymphoma. Both conserved end residues are part of each CDR3. D genes are given only for firm matches. For some rows the clone size is stated as once, few or many, or as a class when expanded; others skip it.

j_gene | d_gene | abundance | v_gene | CDR3aa | CDR3nt
TRBJ2-7 | TRBD1 | NA | TRBV11-1 | CASSLGTGDPDTGEQYF | TGTGCCAGCAGCTTAGGGACAGGGGATCCCGACACGGGCGAGCAGTACTTC
TRBJ1-5 | NA | few | TRBV19 | CASSPRAVSLEPQHF | TGTGCCAGTAGCCCCCGGGCAGTCTCTTTGGAGCCCCAGCATTTT
TRBJ2-2 | NA | NA | TRBV7-6 | CASSLEGESGELFF | TGTGCCAGCAGCTTGGAAGGGGAGTCTGGGGAGCTGTTTTTT
TRBJ1-1 | TRBD1 | NA | TRBV6-1 | CASRELTGVNTEAFF | TGTGCCAGCAGGGAACTGACAGGGGTGAACACTGAAGCTTTCTTT
TRBJ2-7 | NA | NA | TRBV25-1 | CATRERQPPGEQYF | TGTGCCACAAGAGAAAGGCAGCCACCCGGCGAGCAGTACTTC
TRBJ1-2 | NA | NA | TRBV6-6 | CASSRGGLGYGYTF | TGTGCCAGCAGTCGCGGGGGTTTGGGGTATGGCTACACCTTC
TRBJ2-3 | TRBD2 | NA | TRBV4-2 | CASSQDGTGGPTDTQYF | TGTGCCAGCAGCCAAGATGGAACGGGAGGACCCACAGATACGCAGTATTTT
TRBJ1-1 | TRBD1 | NA | TRBV28 | CASSRQRTGASEAFF | TGTGCCAGCAGTCGCCAACGGACAGGCGCCAGTGAAGCTTTCTTT
TRBJ2-3 | TRBD2 | NA | TRBV2 | CASGSTAGVLTDTQYF | TGTGCCAGCGGATCCACAGCGGGAGTTCTTACAGATACGCAGTATTTT
TRBJ1-1 | NA | NA | TRBV19 | CASSPGRNTEAFF | TGTGCCAGTAGTCCCGGACGTAACACTGAAGCTTTCTTT
TRBJ2-7 | TRBD2 | NA | TRBV4-1 | CASSLLTSASYEQYF | TGCGCCAGCAGTCTCTTGACTAGCGCCTCCTACGAGCAGTACTTC
TRBJ1-5 | NA | few | TRBV7-2 | CASSEGSNQPQHF | TGTGCCAGCAGCGAAGGTAGCAATCAGCCCCAGCATTTT
TRBJ1-1 | NA | NA | TRBV6-1 | CASSSDWGSNTEAFF | TGTGCCAGCAGTTCGGATTGGGGGTCGAACACTGAAGCTTTCTTT